These T cell receptor beta chains were read from a single sample in a study of tumor-infiltrating lymphocytes in localized non-small cell lung cancer. TCRdb's table, derived via immunoSEQ multiplex PCR, lists solely in-frame clones and lacks some. The profile covers around 9,000 clones, with approximately 80% appearing a single time and roughly 17% taken by the ten largest. Sequencing input: uninvolved lung tissue not adjacent to the tumor. Receptors originate from a human donor with non-small cell lung cancer. The CDR3 runs from the conserved cysteine through the conserved F or W. The order of the fields is D gene, V gene, J gene, clone size, CDR3 protein, CDR3 DNA. D genes are given only for firm matches. A row's size may be missing; if present it is once, few, many or a size class.

>.|TRBV5-1|TRBJ2-1|.
CASSFEANNEQFF
TGCGCCAGCAGCTTCGAGGCGAACAATGAGCAGTTCTTC
>.|TRBV10-2|TRBJ1-4|.
CASRDGNNEKLFF
TGCGCCAGCCGGGACGGTAATAATGAAAAACTGTTTTTT
>.|TRBV5-6|TRBJ2-2|.
CASSLAAAIVTGELFF
TGTGCCAGCAGCTTGGCCGCAGCAATCGTCACCGGGGAGCTGTTTTTT
>TRBD2|TRBV11-2|TRBJ2-2|.
CASSRRTRTGELFF
TGTGCCAGCAGCCGTAGGACTAGGACCGGGGAGCTGTTTTTT
>.|TRBV5-1|TRBJ1-1|.
CASSNRVGNTEAFF
TGCGCCAGCAGCAACAGGGTGGGTAACACTGAAGCTTTCTTT
>.|TRBV11-3|TRBJ2-3|.
CASSFDSLTDTQYF
TGTGCCAGCAGCTTCGACAGCCTCACAGATACGCAGTATTTT
>.|TRBV29-1|TRBJ2-3|few
CSVRVGDPSTDTQYF
TGCAGCGTTAGGGTTGGGGACCCATCCACAGATACGCAGTATTTT
>.|TRBV5-5|TRBJ1-4|.
CASSLGTATNEKLFF
TGTGCCAGCAGCTTGGGGACTGCAACTAATGAAAAACTGTTTTTT
>TRBD2|TRBV4-1|TRBJ2-1|.
CASSPLAGAYNEQFF
TGCGCCAGCAGCCCGCTAGCGGGGGCCTACAATGAGCAGTTCTTC
>TRBD1|TRBV7-8|TRBJ1-2|once
CASSVDRGTYGYTF
TGTGCCAGCAGCGTCGACAGGGGAACCTATGGCTACACCTTC
>TRBD2|TRBV4-1|TRBJ2-3|.
CASSLHPPAGLTPDTQYF
TGCGCCAGCAGCTTACACCCCCCAGCGGGACTCACCCCAGATACGCAGTATTTT
>.|TRBV6-5|TRBJ1-2|.
CASSLQRNYGYTF
TGTGCCAGCAGTCTTCAGCGAAACTATGGCTACACCTTC
>TRBD1|TRBV28|TRBJ2-7|.
CASSSGTGTRDEQYF
TGTGCCAGCAGCTCCGGGACAGGGACCAGAGACGAGCAGTACTTC
>.|TRBV7-3|TRBJ1-2|once
CASSLTRTDGYTF
TGTGCCAGCAGCTTAACTAGGACGGATGGCTACACCTTC